This section outlines one TCR beta chain sequence together with its context. Its specificity is not known. The data stem from a study of cytomegalovirus exposure and HLA in healthy donors. Study summary: Genetic ancestry analysis placed around four fifths of the 350 to 500 donors that were genotyped in the Caucasian-associated cluster.

From germline, CDR1 is SGHNT and CDR2 YYREEE (reference sequence). The CDR3 totals 14 residues. Trimming left V 6 bases short and J 4 bases short, with 16 bases between. Researchers ran the PCR with 60 Vbeta and 13 Jbeta primers. The method was immunoSEQ multiplex PCR; TCRdb's version includes in-frame clones alone and lacks a portion of them. This sample's table reports about 65,000 clones. Study findings and constraints: Later analysis showed TCR association rates varying by HLA locus, highest for DRB1 and lowest for HLA-C.

The chain has TRBV5-4 and TRBJ1-1; a possible D gene is TRBD1 (5 bases). What was sequenced was PBMCs. This TCR was sampled from a boy younger than 18 in good health and CMV-seronegative. CDR3 in DNA: TGTGCCAGCAATAACTTGGGCGGGGGCACTGAAGCTTTCTTT. Translating gives CASNNLGGGTEAFF.